This T cell receptor (beta chain) was identified during a study of blood T cell repertoires in COVID-19. Background on the study: Sources were T cells, B-cell-depleted T cells, or PBMCs; the material itself was cDNA or gDNA.

Germline CDR1 reads SEHNR; CDR2 reads FQNEAQ (reference sequence). V shed 7 bases, J shed 4 bases, and the junction held 14 bases outside the gene matches. The length of the CDR3 is 16 residues. Seattle-derived patients entered the study during active infection and were followed longitudinally. TCRdb keeps only in-frame clones here, not all; method: immunoSEQ multiplex PCR. The profile shows under 300,000 clones, about 86% of them singletons. What was sequenced was peripheral blood. The TCR sequence derives from a woman aged 70-85 years with COVID-19, enrolled during active disease. The rearrangement uses TRBV7-9 and TRBJ2-3, with 7 bases matching TRBD1. CDR3 DNA: TGTGCCAGCACCCAAGGGGGCGGAACGAACCCAGATACGCAGTATTTT. This translates into CASTQGGGTNPDTQYF.